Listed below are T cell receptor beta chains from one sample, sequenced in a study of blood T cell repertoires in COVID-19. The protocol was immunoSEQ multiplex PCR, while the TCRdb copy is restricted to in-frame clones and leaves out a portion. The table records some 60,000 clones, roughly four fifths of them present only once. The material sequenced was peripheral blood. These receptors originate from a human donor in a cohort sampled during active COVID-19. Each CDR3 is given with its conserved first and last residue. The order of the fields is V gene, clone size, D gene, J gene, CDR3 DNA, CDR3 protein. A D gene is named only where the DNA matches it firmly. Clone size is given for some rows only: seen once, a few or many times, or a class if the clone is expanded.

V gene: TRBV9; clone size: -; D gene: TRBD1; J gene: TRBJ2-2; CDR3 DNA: TGTGCCAGCAGCGTAGCAGGGACAGGCTTTACCGGGGAGCTGTTTTTT; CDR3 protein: CASSVAGTGFTGELFF
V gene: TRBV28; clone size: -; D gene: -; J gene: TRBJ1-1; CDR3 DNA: TGTGCCAGCACGCTAGCAGGTTTGAACACTGAAGCTTTCTTT; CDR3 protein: CASTLAGLNTEAFF
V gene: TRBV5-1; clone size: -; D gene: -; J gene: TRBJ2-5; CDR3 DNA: TGCGCCAGCAGCTTTGGGCAGGGATATTTCGAGACCCAGTACTTC; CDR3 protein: CASSFGQGYFETQYF
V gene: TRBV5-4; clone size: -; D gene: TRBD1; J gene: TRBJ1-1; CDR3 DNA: TGTGCCAGCAGCCTCCTCGGACAGGGCACTGAAGCTTTCTTT; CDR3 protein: CASSLLGQGTEAFF
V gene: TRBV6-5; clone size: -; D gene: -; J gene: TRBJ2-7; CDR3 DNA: TGTGCCAGCAGTTATAGGGGGAACGAGCAGTACTTC; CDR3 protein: CASSYRGNEQYF
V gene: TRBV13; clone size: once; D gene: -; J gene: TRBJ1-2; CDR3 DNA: TGTGCCAGCAGCCCCACCCCCCACCAACTAAGAGCTAACTATGGCTACACCTTC; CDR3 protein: CASSPTPHQLRANYGYTF
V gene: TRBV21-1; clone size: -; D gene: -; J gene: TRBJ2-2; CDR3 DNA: TGTGCCAGCAGCAAACGGCAGGGCAAGACCGGGGAGCTGTTTTTT; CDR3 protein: CASSKRQGKTGELFF
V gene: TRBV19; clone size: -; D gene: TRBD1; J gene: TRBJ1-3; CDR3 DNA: TGTGCCAGTAGGTCACAGGGGGCTGGAAACACCATATATTTT; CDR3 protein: CASRSQGAGNTIYF
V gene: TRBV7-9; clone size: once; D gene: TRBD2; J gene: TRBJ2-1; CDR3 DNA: TGTGCCAGCAGCCTTGAGACTAGCGGGACCCCGGCGTTCTTC; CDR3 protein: CASSLETSGTPAFF
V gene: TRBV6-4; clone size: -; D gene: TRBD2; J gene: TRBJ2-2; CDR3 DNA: TGTGCCAGCAGTGACTCAGGCGGGGGAGGCCCCGGGGAGCTGTTTTTT; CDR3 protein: CASSDSGGGGPGELFF
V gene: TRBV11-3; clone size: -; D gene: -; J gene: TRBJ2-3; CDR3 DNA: TGTGCCAGCAGCTTACAGGGGGATACGCAGTATTTT; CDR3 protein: CASSLQGDTQYF
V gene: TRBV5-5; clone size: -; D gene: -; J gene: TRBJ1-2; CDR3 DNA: TGTGCCAGCAGGATGTCAGCTAACTATGGCTACACCTTC; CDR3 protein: CASRMSANYGYTF
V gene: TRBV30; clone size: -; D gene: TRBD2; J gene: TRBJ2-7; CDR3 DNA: TGTGCCTGGAGCCCGGGGGGCGAGCAGTACTTC; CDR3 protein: CAWSPGGEQYF
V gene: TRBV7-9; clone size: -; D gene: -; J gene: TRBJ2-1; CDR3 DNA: TGTGCCAGCAGTTTAAGGGGCAATGAGCAGTTCTTC; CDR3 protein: CASSLRGNEQFF
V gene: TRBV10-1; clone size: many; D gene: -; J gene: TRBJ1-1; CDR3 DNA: TGCGCCAGCAGTACCTCCAGGGCGAACACTGAAGCTTTCTTT; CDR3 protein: CASSTSRANTEAFF
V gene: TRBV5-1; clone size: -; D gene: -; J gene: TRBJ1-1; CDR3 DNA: TGCGCCAGCAGCAGGGACAAGATGAACACTGAAGCTTTCTTT; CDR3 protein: CASSRDKMNTEAFF
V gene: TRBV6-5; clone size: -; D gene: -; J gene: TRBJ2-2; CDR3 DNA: TGTGCCAGCAGTTACTCCACGGGGTCGAACACCGGGGAGCTGTTTTTT; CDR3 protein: CASSYSTGSNTGELFF
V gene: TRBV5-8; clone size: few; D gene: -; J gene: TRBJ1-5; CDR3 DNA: TGTGCCAGCAGCGGCACAGGTTATAGCAATCAGCCCCAGCATTTT; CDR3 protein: CASSGTGYSNQPQHF
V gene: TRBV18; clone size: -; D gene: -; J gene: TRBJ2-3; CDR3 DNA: TGTGCCAGCTCACCACTGGCTAGTGGCTCTAGCACAGATACGCAGTATTTT; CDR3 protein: CASSPLASGSSTDTQYF
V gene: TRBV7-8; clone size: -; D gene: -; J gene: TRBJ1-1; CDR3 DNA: TGTGCCAGCAGCTTAGAGGGAGGGACTGAAGCTTTCTTT; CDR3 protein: CASSLEGGTEAFF
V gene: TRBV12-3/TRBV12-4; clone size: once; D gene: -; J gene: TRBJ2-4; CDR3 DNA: TGTGCCAGCATTAAAACAGGGAAAAACATTCAGTACTTC; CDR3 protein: CASIKTGKNIQYF
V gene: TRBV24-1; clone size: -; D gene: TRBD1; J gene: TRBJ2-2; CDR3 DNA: TGTGCCACCAGTGACTTTGGACAGGGTTCGCCCACCGGGGAGCTGTTTTTT; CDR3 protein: CATSDFGQGSPTGELFF
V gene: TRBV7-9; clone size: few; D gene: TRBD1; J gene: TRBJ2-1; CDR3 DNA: TGTGCCAGCAGCTCTCCGGACAGGGAGGCAAACAATGAGCAGTTCTTC; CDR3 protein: CASSSPDREANNEQFF
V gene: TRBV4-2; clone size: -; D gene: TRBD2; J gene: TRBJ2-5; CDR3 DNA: TGTGCCAGCAGCCAGGGACTAGCGGGGCAAGAGACCCAGTACTTC; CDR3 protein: CASSQGLAGQETQYF
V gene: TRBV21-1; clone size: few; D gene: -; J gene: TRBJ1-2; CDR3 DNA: TGTGCCAGCAGCCCTATGGGAGCCCCCTATGGCTACACCTTC; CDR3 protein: CASSPMGAPYGYTF
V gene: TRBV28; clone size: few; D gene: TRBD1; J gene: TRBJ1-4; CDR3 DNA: TGTGCCAGCAGTAGACAGGGGGCCAGGGTAGGTGGATTT; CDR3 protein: CASSRQGARVGGF
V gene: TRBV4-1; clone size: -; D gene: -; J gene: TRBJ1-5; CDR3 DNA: TGCGCCAGCAGCCAAGATCTAGGGCGAGGGCAGCCCCAGCATTTT; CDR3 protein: CASSQDLGRGQPQHF
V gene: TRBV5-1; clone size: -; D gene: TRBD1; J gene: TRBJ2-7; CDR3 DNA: TGCGCCAGCAGCTTCCCAAAGAGAGGTGGGGGACAGGGGGTCCACGAGCAGTACTTC; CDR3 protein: CASSFPKRGGGQGVHEQYF
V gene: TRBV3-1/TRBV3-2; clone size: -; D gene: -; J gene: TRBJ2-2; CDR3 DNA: TGTGCCAGCAGCCGGGCTAGCGTCAACACCGGGGAGCTGTTTTTT; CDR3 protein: CASSRASVNTGELFF
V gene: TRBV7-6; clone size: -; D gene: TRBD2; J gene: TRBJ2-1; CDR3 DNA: TGTGCCAGCAGCCGTAGATTAGCGGGCTCCTACAATGAGCAGTTCTTC; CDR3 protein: CASSRRLAGSYNEQFF
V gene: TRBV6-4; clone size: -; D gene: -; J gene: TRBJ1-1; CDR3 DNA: TGTGCCAGCAGTGACGGGGCAGGGGTTCGGACTGAAGCTTTCTTT; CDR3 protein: CASSDGAGVRTEAFF
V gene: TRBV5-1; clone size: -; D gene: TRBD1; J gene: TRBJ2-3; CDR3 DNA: TGCGCCAGCAAAAAGGACAGGGGTAGCACAGATACGCAGTATTTT; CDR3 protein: CASKKDRGSTDTQYF
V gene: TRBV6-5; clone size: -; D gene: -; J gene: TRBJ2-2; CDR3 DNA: TGTGCCAGCGGAAGGGGGGGAAGCACCGGGGAGCTGTTTTTT; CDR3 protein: CASGRGGSTGELFF
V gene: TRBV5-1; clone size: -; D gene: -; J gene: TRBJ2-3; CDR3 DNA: TGCGCCAGCAGCTTGGATAACAGCCAGAAGGATACGCAGTATTTT; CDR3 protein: CASSLDNSQKDTQYF
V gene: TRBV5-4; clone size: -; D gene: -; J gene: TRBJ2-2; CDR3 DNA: TGTGCCAGCAGCTTGGCCGGAGTTGGAGTCAACACCGGGGAGCTGTTTTTT; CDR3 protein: CASSLAGVGVNTGELFF
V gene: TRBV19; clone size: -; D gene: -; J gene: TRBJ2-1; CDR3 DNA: TGTGCCAGTAAACCCCTGGACAGCACAAACAATGAGCAGTTCTTC; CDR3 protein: CASKPLDSTNNEQFF
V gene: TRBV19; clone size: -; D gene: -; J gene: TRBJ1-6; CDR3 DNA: TGTGCCAGTAGCGACGCGGGGGACGGTTCACCCCTCCACTTT; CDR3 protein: CASSDAGDGSPLHF
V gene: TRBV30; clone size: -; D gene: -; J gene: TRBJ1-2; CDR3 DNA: TGTGCCTGGAGCCTGGGAACAGGGGGCTACACCTTC; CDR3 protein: CAWSLGTGGYTF
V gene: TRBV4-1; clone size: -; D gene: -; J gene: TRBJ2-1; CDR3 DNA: TGCGCCAGCAGCCGGGGCGTGGGCTTAGGGGACAATGAGCAGTTCTTC; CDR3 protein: CASSRGVGLGDNEQFF
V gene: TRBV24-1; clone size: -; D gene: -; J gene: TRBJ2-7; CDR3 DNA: TGTGCCACCAGGGCACGCTACGAGCAGTACTTC; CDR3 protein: CATRARYEQYF
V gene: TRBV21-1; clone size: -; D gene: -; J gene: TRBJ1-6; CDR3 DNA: TGTGCCAGCAGCAAAGCGAGGGACAGCATTTATTCACCCCTCCACTTT; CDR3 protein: CASSKARDSIYSPLHF
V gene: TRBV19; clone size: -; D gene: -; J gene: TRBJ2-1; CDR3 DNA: TGTGCCAGTAGGCAATCAGGGGGCGGGGGCTCCTACAATGAGCAGTTCTTC; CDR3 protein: CASRQSGGGGSYNEQFF
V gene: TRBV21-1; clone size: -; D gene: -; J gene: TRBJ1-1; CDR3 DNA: TGTGCCAGCAGCAAGTTGGTTACAGGGTACACTGAAGCTTTCTTT; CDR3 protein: CASSKLVTGYTEAFF
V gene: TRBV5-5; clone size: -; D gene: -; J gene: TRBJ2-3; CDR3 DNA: TGTGCCAGCAGCTTGCGGGGAGAATTACGCGCAGATACGCAGTATTTT; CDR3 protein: CASSLRGELRADTQYF
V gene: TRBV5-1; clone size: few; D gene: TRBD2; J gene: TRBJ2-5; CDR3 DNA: TGCGCCAGCAGCGAGACTAGCGGGTACCAAGAGACCCAGTACTTC; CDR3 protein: CASSETSGYQETQYF
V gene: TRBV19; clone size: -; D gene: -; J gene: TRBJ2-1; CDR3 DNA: TGTGCCACCAGGCAATTATTAAGCTCCTACAATGAGCAGTTCTTC; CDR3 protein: CATRQLLSSYNEQFF
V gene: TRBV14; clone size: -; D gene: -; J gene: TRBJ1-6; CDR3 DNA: TGTGCCAGCAGCCTAAAGGGGGGGAATTCACCCCTCCACTTT; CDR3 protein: CASSLKGGNSPLHF
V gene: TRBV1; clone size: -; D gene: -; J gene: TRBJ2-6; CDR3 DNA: TGCACCAGCAGCCATTGGGGGAGGACCCTGGGTGGGGCCAACGTCCTGACTTTC; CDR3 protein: CTSSHWGRTLGGANVLTF
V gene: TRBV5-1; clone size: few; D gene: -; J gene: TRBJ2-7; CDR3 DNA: TGCGCCAGCAGCTACCAAGAAGGGGCTGCGTACGAGCAGTACTTC; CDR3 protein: CASSYQEGAAYEQYF
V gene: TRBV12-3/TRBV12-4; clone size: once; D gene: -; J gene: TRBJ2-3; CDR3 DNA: TGTGCCAGCAGTTTAAGGGGGTCAGATACGCAGTATTTT; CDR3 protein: CASSLRGSDTQYF
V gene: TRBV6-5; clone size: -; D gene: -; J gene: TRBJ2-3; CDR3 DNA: TGTGCCAGCACCCGTCCGGGCGGGCATGATACGCAGTATTTT; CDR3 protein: CASTRPGGHDTQYF
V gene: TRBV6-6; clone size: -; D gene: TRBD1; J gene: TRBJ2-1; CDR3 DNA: TGTGCCAGCAGTCCCAACAGGGGGCAGTCCAATGAGCAGTTCTTC; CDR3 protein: CASSPNRGQSNEQFF
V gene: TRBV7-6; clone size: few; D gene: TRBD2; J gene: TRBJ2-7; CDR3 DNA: TGTGCCAGCAGCCTTAGACTAGCGGGCCCCGGGGAGCAGTACTTC; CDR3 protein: CASSLRLAGPGEQYF